Listed below are T cell receptor beta chains from one sample, sequenced in a study of blood T cells in healthy people across ages. TCRdb reanalysed the 5' RACE reads using MiXCR and keeps one entry per CDR3 protein. The repertoire holds some 1.4 million distinct CDR3 sequences, with 42% as singletons. The specimen was blood. These receptors came from a woman in her late teens or twenties in good health. The CDR3 runs from the conserved cysteine through the conserved F or W. The D gene is left open where the match is weak. Where a row states a size, it is once, few, many or the class of an expanded clone; other rows omit it.

v_call	j_call	d_call	clone_size	cdr3_aa	cdr3_nt
TRBV27	TRBJ2-7	.	.	CASSPPGPSGYEQYF	TGTGCCAGCAGTCCTCCGGGCCCCTCGGGATACGAGCAGTACTTC
TRBV5-6	TRBJ1-1	.	.	CASSPRGKAEAFF	TGTGCCAGCAGCCCTAGGGGTAAGGCTGAAGCTTTCTTT
TRBV3-1	TRBJ1-2	.	.	CASSPNEGGGDYGYTF	TGTGCCAGCAGCCCGAACGAAGGGGGAGGTGACTATGGCTACACCTTC
TRBV15	TRBJ2-3	.	.	CATSGGGTSTDTQYF	TGTGCCACCAGCGGAGGGGGAACTAGCACAGATACGCAGTATTTT
TRBV7-2	TRBJ2-5	.	.	CAGSFETQYF	TGTGCCGGCAGCTTCGAGACCCAGTACTTC
TRBV30	TRBJ2-7	.	.	CAWSLVGAGEQYF	TGTGCCTGGAGTCTTGTGGGGGCGGGGGAGCAGTACTTC
TRBV12-3/TRBV12-4	TRBJ2-6	TRBD1	few	CASSGTGISGANVLTF	TGTGCCAGCAGCGGGACAGGGATCTCTGGGGCCAACGTCCTGACTTTC
TRBV6-5	TRBJ2-1	TRBD1	.	CASSSGQGGSNEQFF	TGTGCCAGCAGTTCGGGACAGGGGGGAAGCAATGAGCAGTTCTTC
TRBV11-1	TRBJ2-7	.	once	CASSSGILDEQYF	TGTGCCAGCAGCTCCGGGATACTCGACGAGCAGTACTTC
TRBV19	TRBJ2-1	.	.	CASSGVGYNEQFF	TGTGCCAGTAGCGGGGTGGGGTACAATGAGCAGTTCTTC
TRBV12-3/TRBV12-4	TRBJ2-3	TRBD2	many	CASSPRTSGRADTQYF	TGTGCCAGCAGTCCCCGGACTAGCGGGAGGGCAGATACGCAGTATTTT
TRBV20-1	TRBJ2-7	.	once	CSATGLTSYEQYF	TGCAGTGCTACCGGACTAACCTCCTACGAGCAGTACTTC
TRBV4-1	TRBJ2-1	.	.	CASRSRRGANGQFF	TGCGCCAGCCGCTCACGGAGGGGGGCGAATGGGCAGTTCTTC
TRBV12-3/TRBV12-4	TRBJ1-3	.	.	CASRAPTSGNTIYF	TGTGCCAGCAGGGCCCCAACCTCTGGAAACACCATATATTTT
TRBV2	TRBJ2-1	.	few	CASSEAGAAGEQFF	TGTGCCAGCAGTGAAGCGGGAGCAGCGGGTGAGCAGTTCTTC
TRBV5-6	TRBJ1-1	.	.	CASSFGYNAEAFF	TGTGCCAGCAGCTTTGGGTATAACGCTGAAGCTTTCTTT
TRBV28	TRBJ2-4	.	few	CASSPGGGKNIQYF	TGTGCCAGCAGTCCAGGGGGGGGCAAAAACATTCAGTACTTC
TRBV28	TRBJ2-2	.	.	CASERFGELFF	TGTGCCAGCGAGCGGTTCGGGGAGCTGTTTTTT
TRBV13	TRBJ2-5	.	.	CASSVTDTEIQETQYF	TGTGCCAGCAGCGTTACTGATACAGAGATACAAGAGACCCAGTACTTC
TRBV3-1	TRBJ1-2	.	few	CASSFTVGGYTF	TGTGCCAGCAGCTTTACAGTGGGAGGCTACACCTTC
TRBV11-2	TRBJ2-4	TRBD1	.	CASSLVRTGGDNEQYF	TGTGCCAGCAGCTTAGTAAGGACAGGGGGGGACAATGAGCAGTACTTC
TRBV20-1	TRBJ2-7	.	few	CDMRIVHEQYF	TGCGACATGAGGATCGTCCACGAGCAGTACTTC
TRBV7-3	TRBJ2-5	.	few	CASSPSSGSSETQYF	TGTGCCAGCAGCCCATCATCGGGATCGTCAGAGACCCAGTACTTC
TRBV28	TRBJ2-7	.	few	CASRGDSRRELFYEQYF	TGTGCCAGCAGGGGAGACAGTCGCAGGGAACTGTTCTACGAGCAGTACTTC
TRBV20-1	TRBJ2-6	.	.	CSARDTRQPVSGANVLTF	TGCAGTGCTAGAGATACCCGACAGCCGGTCTCTGGGGCCAACGTCCTGACTTTC